The 27 T cell receptor beta chains below all came from one sample that was sequenced in a study of CD8+CD57+ T cells in acquired aplastic anemia. Genomic DNA was employed as the template in profiling TCR beta VDJ and CDR3. MiXCR, run by TCRdb on the reads, gives a single entry per CDR3 protein. Among more than 150,000 distinct CDR3 sequences listed, less than 55% were seen once. Sequencing input: sorted CD4+, CD8+, or CD8+CD57+ T cells (not recorded which) from PBMCs. The origin of the receptors is a human donor in good health.

This clonotype was seen only a few times. The chain uses TRBV5-1 and TRBJ2-7; D ambiguous. The CDR3 totals 13 residues. The V end lost 5 bases, the J end lost 6 bases, and 15 bases lay between the germline ends. CDR1 and CDR2 from the germline V gene are SGHRS and YFSETQ. CDR3 residues: CASSPLLVGEQYF. The CDR3 DNA reads TGCGCCAGCAGTCCCTTGTTAGTGGGCGAGCAGTACTTC. Drawing the rest from reference TRBV5-1 and TRBJ2-7, the complete variable domain is KAGVTQTPRYLIKTRGQQVTLSCSPISGHRSVSWYQQTPGQGLQFLFEYFSETQRNKGNFPGRFSGRQFSNSRSEMNVSTLELGDSALYLCASSPLLVGEQYFGPGTRLTVT.

The chain carries TRBV15 and TRBJ2-7, with 7 bases that match TRBD1. After removal of 5 bases from V and 6 bases from J, the junction contained 10 bases not matched to a gene. CDR1 is LNHNV, CDR2 YYDKDF, per germline (reference sequence). There are 14 residues in the CDR3. The CDR3 bases are TGTGCCACCAGCGGGAGACAGGGTCGAGCCGAGCAGTACTTC. As protein: CATSGRQGRAEQYF.

Here the CDR3 reads CASSQEDRVGPLHF. DNA of the CDR3: TGCGCCAGCAGCCAAGAGGACAGGGTCGGACCCCTCCACTTT. The V gene is TRBV5-1, the J gene TRBJ1-6; TRBD1 aligns across 8 bases. This CDR3 comprises 14 residues. Germline CDR1 SGHRS, CDR2 YFSETQ. The ends lost 4 bases at V and 12 bases at J; junction bases unmatched: 9.

This clonotype showed up many times. This chain uses TRBV24-1 with TRBJ2-1; 11 bases map to TRBD2. In germline, CDR1 is KGHDR, CDR2 SFDVKD. This CDR3 is 16 amino acids long. Trimming cost V 4 bases and J 3 bases; bases outside gene matches: 4. CDR3 sequence (DNA): TGTGCCACCAGTGACGCCGGGACTAGCGGCTACAATGAGCAGTTCTTC. Translated: CATSDAGTSGYNEQFF.

The V gene is TRBV19, the J gene TRBJ2-3; 9 bases align to TRBD1. Germline V lookup: CDR1 LNHDA, CDR2 SQIVND (reference sequence). Trimming removed 3 bases from V and 4 bases from J; junction bases left unmatched: 5. The CDR3 spans 15 residues. The CDR3 sequence is CASSIGTGISDTQYF. CDR3 nucleotides: TGTGCCAGTAGTATCGGGACAGGGATCTCAGATACGCAGTATTTT.

The CDR3 reads CASSEGSRQTNTF. CDR3 in DNA: TGTGCCAGCAGTGAAGGATCCCGGCAGACGAACACCTTC. The J gene is TRBJ1-2, the V gene TRBV2; D remains unclear. This CDR3 region has 13 residues. The germline V gene has CDR1 SNHLY and CDR2 FYNNEI. The V gene lost 1 base and the J gene lost 12 bases, with 15 bases spanning the gap.

This clonotype came up a few times. The J gene is TRBJ1-1, the V gene TRBV30; TRBD1 is a possible D gene (6 bases). The CDR3 has 13 amino acids. Germline V CDR1 and CDR2: GTSNPN, SVGIG (reference sequence). V was cut by 4 bases and J by 0 bases, with 9 bases left in between. The CDR3 loop reads CAWTQGMNTEAFF. The CDR3 bases are TGTGCCTGGACCCAGGGGATGAACACTGAAGCTTTCTTT.

Many counts were recorded for this clonotype. The rearrangement uses TRBV4-1 and TRBJ1-4, with 8 bases aligning to TRBD1. The CDR3 has 15 amino acids. J was trimmed by 6 bases and V by 2 bases; bases with no gene match: 5. Germline loops: CDR1 MGHRA, CDR2 YSYEKL. CDR3 in amino acids: CASSQHPDRDEKLFF. The CDR3 bases are TGCGCCAGCAGCCAACATCCGGACAGGGATGAAAAACTGTTTTTT.

The chain uses TRBV6-4 and TRBJ1-2; TRBD1 matches at 7 bases. Germline trimming cut 6 bases from V and 6 bases from J; bases unmatched to any gene: 13. The length of the CDR3 is 15 residues. Looked up from germline, CDR1 is MRHNA and CDR2 is SNTAGT. CDR3 in DNA: TGTGCCAGCAGCGAATCGACTACAGGGGCCAATGGCTACACCTTC. Translated: CASSESTTGANGYTF.

In the case of this clonotype: A much bigger clone sits one base away, suggesting this may be a read error. The CDR3 loop is CASSGLAMNTGELFF. The CDR3 coding sequence is TGCGCCAGCAGCGGACTAGCTATGAACACCGGGGAGCTGTTTTTT. This sequence joins TRBV5-1 and TRBJ2-2; 8 bases align to TRBD2. With V trimmed by 4 bases and J by 1 base, 3 bases remained unmatched. The CDR3 sequence is 15 residues long. CDR1 and CDR2 from the germline V gene are SGHRS and YFSETQ.

The gene calls are TRBV5-1 and TRBJ2-5, with 9 positions matching TRBD2. Unmatched junction bases numbered 5, after V lost 3 bases and J lost 5 bases. The CDR3 runs 14 residues. In germline, CDR1 is SGHRS, CDR2 YFSETQ. CDR3 bases: TGCGCCAGCAGCTCAGCGGGGGGCGGGGAGACCCAGTACTTC. This codes for CASSSAGGGETQYF.

The chain couples TRBV7-2 to TRBJ1-6, with D perhaps matching TRBD1 (6 bases). Trimming removed 5 bases from V and 9 bases from J, with 14 bases in between. The CDR3 sequence is 14 residues long. The germline V gene has CDR1 SGHTA and CDR2 FQGNSA. CDR3 in amino acids: CASSHGQTASPLHF. Written as DNA, the CDR3 is TGTGCCAGCAGCCATGGACAGACAGCTTCACCCCTCCACTTT. Looking up the rest from reference TRBV7-2 and TRBJ1-6 gives the full variable domain: GAGVSQSPSNKVTEKGKDVELRCDPISGHTALYWYRQSLGQGLEFLIYFQGNSAPDKSGLPSDRFSAERTGGSVSTLTIQRTQQEDSAVYLCASSHGQTASPLHFGNGTRLTVT.

The chain couples TRBV9 to TRBJ2-7; no firm D call. The CDR3 contains 15 residues. Looked up from germline, CDR1 is SGDLS and CDR2 is YYNGEE. The germline V and J ends were trimmed by 0 bases and 6 bases, with 16 bases remaining between them. The CDR3: CASSVEGSPTGEQYF. In nucleotides, the CDR3 is TGTGCCAGCAGCGTAGAGGGTTCACCCACCGGCGAGCAGTACTTC. Supplemented by reference TRBV9 and TRBJ2-7, the full variable domain reads DSGVTQTPKHLITATGQRVTLRCSPRSGDLSVYWYQQSLDQGLQFLIQYYNGEERAKGNILERFSAQQFPDLHSELNLSSLELGDSALYFCASSVEGSPTGEQYFGPGTRLTVT.

The rearrangement joins TRBV15 to TRBJ2-1; D possibly matches TRBD1 or TRBD2 (5 bases each). Trimming took 7 bases from V and 13 from J, leaving 20 bases between them. CDR3 length: 13 residues. Germline V CDR1 and CDR2: LNHNV, YYDKDF (reference sequence). The CDR3 here is CATTRGGVETQFF. The CDR3 coding sequence is TGTGCCACCACACGGGGCGGTGTGGAGACCCAGTTCTTC.

In this sample, this clonotype is medium-sized. V gene TRBV24-1 combines with J gene TRBJ1-2; 9 bases are shared with TRBD1. CDR1 and CDR2 (germline): KGHDR, SFDVKD. After removal of 2 bases from V and 3 bases from J, the junction contained 3 bases not matched to a gene. The CDR3 contains 15 residues. This chain's CDR3 is CATSDSRTGDYGYTF. The CDR3 DNA reads TGTGCCACCAGTGATTCGAGGACAGGGGACTATGGCTACACCTTC.

This clonotype was seen repeatedly, ten times or more. This chain uses TRBV20-1 with TRBJ2-2, with 8 positions matching TRBD2. The trim removed 5 bases at V and 0 bases at J, leaving 11 bases unmatched. Germline assignment: CDR1 DFQATT and CDR2 SNEGSKA (reference sequence). This CDR3 region has 17 residues. The CDR3 DNA reads as TGCAGTGCTCCGCCTCGGGGGGGAGCTACGAACACCGGGGAGCTGTTTTTT. This translates into CSAPPRGGATNTGELFF.

The V and J genes are TRBV29-1 and TRBJ2-7, with a tentative D call TRBD2 (5 bases). V was pared by 4 bases and J by 4 bases, with 11 bases between. This CDR3 spans 12 amino acids. In germline, CDR1 is SQVTM, CDR2 ANQGSEA. CDR3 coding DNA: TGCAGCGTTGTCGACCGGGGTTACGAGCAGTACTTC. This translates into CSVVDRGYEQYF.

The rearrangement links TRBV2 to TRBJ2-7; D tentatively reads TRBD1 or TRBD2 (6 bases each). V was pared by 5 bases and J by 2 bases, with 13 bases between. The germline V gene has CDR1 SNHLY and CDR2 FYNNEI. The CDR3 is 14 amino acids. CDR3 nucleotides: TGTGCCAGCAGTTACACTGGGGGGCCCTACGAGCAGTACTTC. It translates to CASSYTGGPYEQYF. Full variable domain (rest looked up from reference TRBV2 and TRBJ2-7): EPEVTQTPSHQVTQMGQEVILRCVPISNHLYFYWYRQILGQKVEFLVSFYNNEISEKSEIFDDQFSVERPDGSNFTLKIRSTKLEDSAMYFCASSYTGGPYEQYFGPGTRLTVT.

The chain couples TRBV5-1 to TRBJ1-6; maybe TRBD1 (6 bases). The V gene's germline CDR1 is SGHRS and CDR2 YFSETQ. This CDR3 contains 15 residues. The V and J ends lost 4 bases and 7 bases respectively, with 15 bases between them. CDR3 coding DNA: TGCGCCAGCAGCCTATCTGGACAGACGAATTCACCCCTCCACTTT. This sequence encodes CASSLSGQTNSPLHF.

In its sample, this clonotype was seen many times. The J gene is TRBJ2-7, the V gene TRBV19; 7 nucleotides line up with TRBD1. Per the germline V gene, CDR1 is LNHDA and CDR2 is SQIVND (reference sequence). Losses at the gene ends were 6 bases for V and 10 bases for J; bases not matched to a gene: 18. There are 15 residues in the CDR3. The CDR3 region has the DNA TGTGCCAGTAGCGAAGGGGGCTCACGGATCCCGCCCCAGTACTTC. Protein product: CASSEGGSRIPPQYF.

The sample holds many counts of this clonotype. The chain joins TRBV19 to TRBJ2-3; unclear D gene. CDR3 length equals 17 residues. CDR1 and CDR2 from the germline V gene are LNHDA and SQIVND (reference sequence). V was cut by 6 bases and J by 0 bases, with 19 bases left in between. The CDR3 protein is CASRSRNPRESTDTQYF. DNA for the CDR3: TGTGCCAGTAGAAGCCGCAACCCTAGAGAAAGCACAGATACGCAGTATTTT.

This clonotype came up many times. The genes are TRBV10-3 and TRBJ2-1; TRBD2 matches at 10 bases. CDR1 is ENHRY, CDR2 SYGVKD, per germline. This CDR3 is built from 14 residues. V shed 6 bases and J 8 bases; nucleotides not matched to a gene: 7. As DNA, the CDR3 is TGTGCCATCAGCGCTAGCGGGAGCGGCGATGAGCAGTTCTTC. It translates to CAISASGSGDEQFF.

This clonotype was observed once. The chain combines TRBV11-1 with TRBJ2-6, with TRBD1 matching 10 bases. Germline CDR1 is SGHAT and CDR2 is FQDESV (reference sequence). The V gene end was trimmed by 1 base and the J gene end by 0 bases; junction bases not matched to a gene: 3. This CDR3 comprises 18 residues. CDR3 nucleotide sequence: TGTGCCAGCAGCTTAGGGGACAGGGGACCCTCTGGGGCCAACGTCCTGACTTTC. This gives the protein CASSLGDRGPSGANVLTF.

The rearrangement joins TRBV5-1 to TRBJ2-1; 8 positions match TRBD1. V gave up 4 bases and J gave up 6 bases; unmatched junction bases: 6. This CDR3 has 14 amino acids. CDR1 and CDR2 (germline): SGHRS, YFSETQ. CDR3 protein: CASSVGTGSNEQFF. The CDR3 DNA reads TGCGCCAGCAGCGTCGGGACAGGAAGCAATGAGCAGTTCTTC.

This clonotype occurred a few times. This rearrangement joins TRBV24-1 to TRBJ1-1; 8 bases are shared with TRBD1. The junction had 4 bases not matched to a gene; V was cut back by 3 bases and J by 8 bases. Germline CDR1 reads KGHDR; CDR2 reads SFDVKD. The CDR3 loop spans 13 amino acids. The CDR3 loop reads CATSDERTGEAFF. CDR3 nucleotide sequence: TGTGCCACCAGTGATGAGAGGACAGGGGAAGCTTTCTTT.

The chain employs TRBV19 and TRBJ1-2; 11 positions agree with TRBD1. Germline loops: CDR1 LNHDA, CDR2 SQIVND (reference sequence). The CDR3 length is 16 residues. V dropped 4 bases and J dropped 0; count of bases not matched to a gene: 4. CDR3 amino acids: CASSTPGQGANYGYTF. The CDR3 DNA reads TGTGCCAGTAGTACTCCGGGACAGGGGGCTAACTATGGCTACACCTTC.

This clonotype was recorded once. The chain joins TRBV9 to TRBJ1-6, with 7 bases matching TRBD1. Unmatched junction bases numbered 4, after V lost 0 bases and J lost 4 bases. The CDR3 length is 16 residues. The germline V gene encodes CDR1 SGDLS and CDR2 YYNGEE. DNA for the CDR3: TGTGCCAGCAGCGTAGCTGGGACAGCTTATAATTCACCCCTCCACTTT. It translates to CASSVAGTAYNSPLHF.